The 27 T cell receptor beta chains below were found in one sample sequenced in a study of vaccination effects on CD4 cells after COVID-19. Measured with immunoSEQ multiplex PCR; TCRdb has only the in-frame clones, and not every one. The table has fewer than 35,000 clones, less than 75% seen once. Following an approximately 11-day culture, CD4+ T cells were purified. Their recognized antigens are unknown. This specimen consisted of CD4+ T cells from PBMCs cultured without peptide, obtained before COVID-19 vaccination. These receptors were obtained from a human donor who received a COVID-19 vaccine.

The chain has TRBV6-1 and TRBJ2-1, with D possibly matching TRBD2 (5 bases). The CDR3 spans 15 residues. Germline V CDR1 and CDR2: MNHNS, SASEGT. Trimming left V 2 bases short and J 1 base short, with 9 bases between. The CDR3: CASSENEGSYNEQFF. The CDR3 DNA reads TGTGCCAGCAGTGAAAATGAGGGATCCTACAATGAGCAGTTCTTC.

This rearrangement joins TRBV6-5 to TRBJ1-2, with 8 nucleotides matching TRBD1. The CDR3 runs to 13 residues. The ends lost 4 bases at V and 2 bases at J; junction bases unmatched: 0. Germline V gene lookup returns CDR1 MNHEY and CDR2 SVGAGI. CDR3 coding DNA: TGTGCCAGCAGTTCAGGGGGCAACTATGGCTACACCTTC. This gives the protein CASSSGGNYGYTF.

The chain is built from TRBV4-1 and TRBJ2-3; unclear D gene. The CDR3 totals 16 residues. From germline, CDR1 is MGHRA and CDR2 YSYEKL. Trimming took off 2 bases at V and 7 bases at J, with 19 bases between the two ends. CDR3 in amino acids: CASSQHPLVRANTQYF. For the CDR3, the DNA is TGCGCCAGCAGCCAACATCCCCTCGTCCGTGCAAATACGCAGTATTTT.

CDR3 in amino acids: CASSPGGLTSEQYF. CDR3 nucleotides: TGCGCCAGCAGCCCCGGCGGGCTTACCTCCGAGCAGTACTTC. This rearrangement joins TRBV5-1 to TRBJ2-7; a weak D match, TRBD2 (5 bases). The ends were cut back, 4 bases at V and 6 bases at J, with 17 bases in the middle. This CDR3 comprises 14 residues. In germline, CDR1 is SGHRS, CDR2 YFSETQ.

The sample holds a few counts of this clone. The rearrangement uses TRBV10-2 and TRBJ2-5; no firm D call. The V gene lost 4 bases and the J gene lost 5 bases, with 20 bases spanning the gap. CDR1 is WSHSY, CDR2 SAAADI, per germline. The CDR3 is 16 amino acids. The CDR3 sequence: CASSANLRGRAETQYF. CDR3 nucleotide sequence: TGCGCCAGCAGTGCGAACCTTAGAGGTCGGGCTGAGACCCAGTACTTC.

This clone appeared a single time. This rearrangement joins TRBV18 to TRBJ1-2, with D hard to call. V was clipped by 2 bases and J by 3 bases, with 13 bases between them. The CDR3 extends over 15 amino acids. CDR1 KGHSH and CDR2 LQKENI come from the germline V gene. The CDR3 DNA reads as TGTGCCAGCTCACCAGAGAAGGGAGCCGACTATGGCTACACCTTC. Translation gives CASSPEKGADYGYTF. Based on the CDR3 plus reference TRBV18 and TRBJ1-2, the full variable domain is NAGVMQNPRHLVRRRGQEARLRCSPMKGHSHVYWYRQLPEEGLKFMVYLQKENIIDESGMPKERFSAEFPKEGPSILRIQQVVRGDSAAYFCASSPEKGADYGYTFGSGTRLTVV.

V gene TRBV3-1 (or the pseudogene TRBV3-2) combines with J gene TRBJ2-7; TRBD1 matches at 7 bases. There are 14 residues in the CDR3. The germline CDR1 and CDR2 sequences are LGHDT and YNNKEL (reference sequence). J gave up 6 bases and V 3 bases, and 8 bases lay outside the gene matches. This CDR3 is CASSHSSGTVEQYF. DNA for the CDR3: TGTGCCAGCAGCCACTCGTCCGGGACAGTCGAGCAGTACTTC.

The genes are TRBV6-2 or TRBV6-3 and TRBJ2-1, with unresolved D. Germline V gene lookup returns CDR1 MNHEY and CDR2 SVGEGT. Trimming removed 2 bases at V and 2 bases at J, with 19 bases between. This CDR3 contains 18 residues. The CDR3 protein is CASSYHIREAETYNEQFF. DNA of the CDR3: TGTGCCAGCAGTTACCACATCCGAGAGGCAGAGACCTACAATGAGCAGTTCTTC.

The gene calls are TRBV4-2 and TRBJ1-4; TRBD1 aligns across 9 bases. V shed 5 bases, J shed 7 bases, and the junction held 5 bases outside the gene matches. This CDR3 contains 14 residues. Germline lookup yields CDR1 LGHNA and CDR2 YNFKEQ. The CDR3 DNA reads as TGTGCCAGCAGCGACGGGACAGGGTCTGAAAAACTGTTTTTT. It specifies CASSDGTGSEKLFF.

The J gene is TRBJ1-1, the V gene TRBV11-2, with 8 positions matching TRBD1. The J segment lost 3 bases and the V segment lost 0 bases, leaving 12 bases of the junction unmatched. CDR3 length: 18 residues. Germline-derived CDR1 and CDR2 are SGHAT and FQNNGV. CDR3 sequence reads: CASSLEGWTGLRDTEAFF. CDR3 nucleotide sequence: TGTGCCAGCAGCTTAGAGGGCTGGACAGGGCTGAGGGACACTGAAGCTTTCTTT.

This chain links TRBV6-5 with TRBJ2-6, with TRBD1 identical over 7 bases. CDR1 is MNHEY, CDR2 SVGAGI, per germline. The CDR3 contains 15 residues. Losses at the gene ends were 5 bases for V and 4 bases for J; bases not matched to a gene: 5. The CDR3 loop is CASSPGGSGANVLTF. The CDR3 DNA follows: TGTGCCAGCAGTCCAGGGGGTTCCGGGGCCAACGTCCTGACTTTC.

The chain employs TRBV5-1 and TRBJ2-1; 11 positions agree with TRBD2. J gave up 7 bases and V 5 bases, and 8 bases lay outside the gene matches. This CDR3 has 15 amino acids. The V gene's germline CDR1 is SGHRS and CDR2 YFSETQ. This CDR3 reads CASRETSGGLNEQFF. The CDR3 coding sequence is TGCGCCAGCAGGGAAACTAGCGGGGGTTTAAATGAGCAGTTCTTC.

This clone occurred once. The chain employs TRBV7-8 and TRBJ1-6, with 10 positions matching TRBD1. The J segment lost 10 bases and the V segment lost 5 bases, leaving 5 bases of the junction unmatched. The CDR3 covers 14 residues. CDR1 SGHVS and CDR2 FQNEAQ come from the germline V gene. The CDR3 bases are TGTGCCAGCAGCGGGGACAGGGGCAGATCACCCCTCCACTTT. Encoded protein: CASSGDRGRSPLHF.

The chain uses TRBV4-1 and TRBJ1-3, with D perhaps matching TRBD1 (5 bases). This CDR3 has 14 amino acids. CDR1 is MGHRA and CDR2 is YSYEKL in the germline V gene. V gave up 2 bases and J gave up 2 bases, with 7 bases separating them. The CDR3 spells CASSQQGAGNTIYF. The CDR3 coding sequence is TGCGCCAGCAGCCAACAGGGAGCTGGAAACACCATATATTTT.

The chain links TRBV2 to TRBJ1-3; D unresolved. The CDR3 totals 17 residues. V was trimmed by 2 bases and J by 0 bases, leaving 14 bases between them. CDR1 and CDR2 (germline): SNHLY, FYNNEI. CDR3 sequence (DNA): TGTGCCAGCAGTGAATTTGGGATAGGCAACTCTGGAAACACCATATATTTT. Translation gives CASSEFGIGNSGNTIYF.

The chain combines TRBV24-1 with TRBJ2-3, with D unclear. The germline V gene encodes CDR1 KGHDR and CDR2 SFDVKD. The V gene lost 5 bases and the J gene lost 0 bases, with 14 bases spanning the gap. The CDR3 loop spans 16 amino acids. The CDR3, as DNA: TGTGCCACCAGTGCTCCTGAAGGTTCTAGCACAGATACGCAGTATTTT. This translates into CATSAPEGSSTDTQYF.

This clone was counted between two and nine times. The genes are TRBV6-5 and TRBJ2-1, with a weak D call TRBD2 (6 bases). Per germline, CDR1 MNHEY and CDR2 SVGAGI. CDR3 length equals 13 residues. V shed 8 bases and J shed 6 bases, with 14 bases lying between them. This CDR3 is CASQNRGSNEQFF. In DNA form, the CDR3 reads TGTGCCAGCCAAAACCGGGGGAGCAATGAGCAGTTCTTC.

The J gene is TRBJ2-5, the V gene TRBV2; D call uncertain. In germline, CDR1 is SNHLY, CDR2 FYNNEI. Trimming cost V 5 bases and J 0 bases, with 10 bases left between them. CDR3 size: 14 residues. CDR3 sequence: CASSLERDQETQYF. CDR3 in DNA: TGTGCCAGCAGTCTTGAACGGGACCAAGAGACCCAGTACTTC. The full variable domain, completed using reference TRBV2 and TRBJ2-5, is EPEVTQTPSHQVTQMGQEVILRCVPISNHLYFYWYRQILGQKVEFLVSFYNNEISEKSEIFDDQFSVERPDGSNFTLKIRSTKLEDSAMYFCASSLERDQETQYFGPGTRLLVL.

The chain carries TRBV3-1 (or the pseudogene TRBV3-2) and TRBJ2-1; D gene uncertain. Germline V gene lookup returns CDR1 LGHDT and CDR2 YNNKEL (reference sequence). CDR3 length: 13 amino acids. With 0 bases removed from V and 9 bases from J, the gap between germline ends came to 9 bases. Here the CDR3 reads CASSQDRWAEQFF. CDR3 nucleotides: TGTGCCAGCAGCCAAGATCGATGGGCTGAGCAGTTCTTC.

V gene TRBV18 combines with J gene TRBJ1-1; D unclear. Trimming left V 1 base short and J 5 bases short, with 11 bases between. The CDR3 consists of 14 residues. Per germline, CDR1 KGHSH and CDR2 LQKENI. Written as DNA, the CDR3 is TGTGCCAGCTCACCACGGAGACCGGGGACTGAAGCTTTCTTT. Residues: CASSPRRPGTEAFF.

Written as DNA, the CDR3 is TGTGCCAGCAGCCGCCGACTAAGCAGTAGCACAGATACGCAGTATTTT. This sequence encodes CASSRRLSSSTDTQYF. The chain couples TRBV5-6 to TRBJ2-3, with a possible D match to TRBD2 (5 bases). Trimming took off 4 bases at V and 0 bases at J, with 15 bases between the two ends. The V gene's germline CDR1 is SGHDT and CDR2 YYEEEE. CDR3 length equals 16 residues.

The chain carries TRBV23-1 and TRBJ2-7; unclear D gene. TRBV23-1 is recorded as an ORF, its role being uncertain. With 0 bases removed from V and 1 base from J, the gap between germline ends came to 16 bases. This CDR3 has 17 amino acids. Here the CDR3 reads CASSQSRRPTGSYEQYF. CDR3 DNA: TGCGCCAGCAGTCAATCGAGGCGGCCGACGGGTTCCTACGAGCAGTACTTC.

This clone has more than one count but fewer than ten. This chain joins TRBV6-1 and TRBJ2-6; D is perhaps TRBD2 (7 bases). Germline V CDR1 and CDR2: MNHNS, SASEGT. The CDR3 loop spans 17 amino acids. The V end lost 3 bases, the J end lost 1 base, and 13 bases lay between the germline ends. For the CDR3, the DNA is TGTGCCAGCAGTGACCGGGGAGGGGGATCTGGGGCCAACGTCCTGACTTTC. This codes for CASSDRGGGSGANVLTF.

This rearrangement joins TRBV18 to TRBJ2-3, with TRBD1 matching 7 bases. The J segment lost 1 base and the V segment lost 6 bases, leaving 10 bases of the junction unmatched. Looked up from germline, CDR1 is KGHSH and CDR2 is LQKENI. This CDR3 spans 16 amino acids. This chain's CDR3 is CASSPPGGRGTDTQYF. CDR3 bases: TGTGCCAGCTCGCCCCCAGGGGGTCGTGGCACAGATACGCAGTATTTT. The full variable domain, with the rest looked up from reference TRBV18 and TRBJ2-3, is NAGVMQNPRHLVRRRGQEARLRCSPMKGHSHVYWYRQLPEEGLKFMVYLQKENIIDESGMPKERFSAEFPKEGPSILRIQQVVRGDSAAYFCASSPPGGRGTDTQYFGPGTRLTVL.

The chain couples TRBV29-1 to TRBJ2-7; 7 nucleotides match TRBD1. V lost 6 bases and J lost 7; bases outside the gene matches: 9. The CDR3 runs to 12 residues. The germline CDR1 and CDR2 sequences are SQVTM and ANQGSEA. CDR3 protein: CSVGKTGIEQYF. CDR3 bases: TGCAGCGTCGGGAAGACAGGGATTGAGCAGTACTTC.

The chain recombines TRBV11-1 with TRBJ2-7; D remains unclear. V was shortened by 1 base and J by 3 bases, with 7 bases between the two germline ends. The CDR3 extends over 13 amino acids. Germline-derived CDR1 and CDR2 are SGHAT and FQDESV (reference sequence). Written as DNA, the CDR3 is TGTGCCAGCAGCTTAGGTCGGCACTACGAGCAGTACTTC. Protein sequence: CASSLGRHYEQYF.

The chain has TRBV29-1 and TRBJ2-7; TRBD1 might be the D (5 bases). Germline V gene sequence: CDR1 SQVTM, CDR2 ANQGSEA. Trimming removed 6 bases at V and 6 bases at J, with 15 bases between. The CDR3 spans 12 residues. The CDR3 DNA is TGCAGCGTCGAACCCAGGCAGGGCGAGCAGTACTTC. Translation gives CSVEPRQGEQYF.